The 30 T cell receptor beta chains in this list originate from one sample, sequenced in a study of blood T cell repertoires in COVID-19. Produced via immunoSEQ multiplex PCR; TCRdb's table is partial and in-frame only. The sample includes 200,000 to 250,000 clones, about 91% of them seen just once. Specimen: PBMCs or T cells enriched from blood (not recorded which). The receptors here all came from a man younger than 35 with acute COVID-19.

This clone was picked up one time. The rearrangement links TRBV28 to TRBJ1-2; D is perhaps TRBD1 (6 bases). The V end was cut by 7 bases, the J end by 4 bases, with 19 bases between. The CDR3 contains 15 residues. From germline, CDR1 is MDHEN and CDR2 SYDVKM. The CDR3 protein is CASTSGGRLGYGYTF. The CDR3 DNA reads as TGTGCCAGCACTTCGGGGGGGCGGTTAGGCTATGGCTACACCTTC.

The gene calls are TRBV11-2 and TRBJ1-2; no definite D call. Per germline, CDR1 SGHAT and CDR2 FQNNGV. Trimming took off 1 base at V and 5 bases at J, with 14 bases between the two ends. CDR3 length: 15 amino acids. The CDR3 sequence: CASSLGSSYYYGYTF. CDR3 nucleotide sequence: TGTGCCAGCAGCTTAGGGTCCTCCTATTATTATGGCTACACCTTC.

V gene TRBV7-6 combines with J gene TRBJ1-1, with D unclear. CDR1 SGHVS and CDR2 FNYEAQ come from the germline V gene. The CDR3 has 16 residues. Deletions cut 0 bases from V and 3 bases from J, with 14 bases between. CDR3 DNA sequence: TGTGCCAGCAGCTTAGCGGGAGCAGACGGTCACACTGAAGCTTTCTTT. It encodes CASSLAGADGHTEAFF. The whole variable domain, filled in from reference TRBV7-6 and TRBJ1-1, reads GAGVSQSPRYKVTKRGQDVALRCDPISGHVSLYWYRQALGQGPEFLTYFNYEAQQDKSGLPNDRFSAERPEGSISTLTIQRTEQRDSAMYRCASSLAGADGHTEAFFGQGTRLTVV.

The genes are TRBV13 and TRBJ1-4; D may be TRBD1 (5 bases). The CDR3 contains 15 residues. Germline CDR1 reads PRHDT; CDR2 reads FYEKMQ (reference sequence). Trimming removed 0 bases from V and 0 bases from J, with 5 bases in between. CDR3 bases: TGTGCCAGCAGCTTAGGGACAGCAACTAATGAAAAACTGTTTTTT. This translates into CASSLGTATNEKLFF. Supplemented by reference TRBV13 and TRBJ1-4, the full variable domain reads AAGVIQSPRHLIKEKRETATLKCYPIPRHDTVYWYQQGPGQDPQFLISFYEKMQSDKGSIPDRFSAQQFSDYHSELNMSSLELGDSALYFCASSLGTATNEKLFFGSGTQLSVL.

The rearrangement joins TRBV2 to TRBJ1-2; D ambiguous. Trimming took off 3 bases at V and 8 bases at J, with 10 bases between the two ends. This CDR3 comprises 12 residues. The germline CDR1 and CDR2 sequences are SNHLY and FYNNEI. The CDR3, as DNA: TGTGCCAGCAGTGAGAGGGATGGCGGCTACACCTTC. It is translated as CASSERDGGYTF.

The chain combines TRBV5-1 with TRBJ2-1, with 9 bases fitting TRBD1. V shed 2 bases and J 4 bases; nucleotides not matched to a gene: 4. Per germline, CDR1 SGHRS and CDR2 YFSETQ. The CDR3 has 15 amino acids. The CDR3 DNA is TGCGCCAGCAGCTTACCGGGACAGGGTTACAATGAGCAGTTCTTC. Protein product: CASSLPGQGYNEQFF.

The chain couples TRBV28 to TRBJ2-5, with a weak D call TRBD1 (6 bases). CDR3 length: 17 residues. The germline V gene has CDR1 MDHEN and CDR2 SYDVKM. The V and J ends lost 6 bases and 2 bases respectively, with 22 bases between them. The CDR3 here is CASSWTDFDFSQETQYF. The CDR3 coding sequence is TGTGCCAGCAGCTGGACAGACTTCGATTTTAGTCAAGAGACCCAGTACTTC.

This clone was picked up one time. V usage is TRBV14 and J usage is TRBJ2-7, with a possible D match to TRBD2 (6 bases). This CDR3 is built from 13 residues. From germline, CDR1 is SGHDN and CDR2 FVKESK. Trimming removed 4 bases at V and 2 bases at J, with 9 bases between. CDR3 sequence: CASSPGRPYEQYF. Written as DNA, the CDR3 is TGTGCCAGCAGCCCCGGGAGACCCTACGAGCAGTACTTC.

This chain links TRBV19 with TRBJ1-2; D is unclear. Germline lookup yields CDR1 LNHDA and CDR2 SQIVND (reference sequence). The CDR3 extends over 13 amino acids. Trimming cost V 7 bases and J 5 bases, with 14 bases left between them. DNA for the CDR3: TGTGCCAGTAACCAGAGCGGGCTTTATGGCTACACCTTC. Protein product: CASNQSGLYGYTF. The full variable domain, in which reference TRBV19 and TRBJ1-2 provide the parts outside the CDR3, is DGGITQSPKYLFRKEGQNVTLSCEQNLNHDAMYWYRQDPGQGLRLIYYSQIVNDFQKGDIAEGYSVSREKKESFPLTVTSAQKNPTAFYLCASNQSGLYGYTFGSGTRLTVV.

The chain joins TRBV7-6 to TRBJ2-7; 10 bases line up with TRBD2. After removal of 0 bases from V and 3 bases from J, the junction contained 17 bases not matched to a gene. Per germline, CDR1 SGHVS and CDR2 FNYEAQ. This CDR3 contains 20 residues. The CDR3 DNA sequence: TGTGCCAGCAGCTTAGCGCGGCAGGGGGAAGCCCTAGCGGGAGACTACGAGCAGTACTTC. As protein: CASSLARQGEALAGDYEQYF. Supplemented by reference TRBV7-6 and TRBJ2-7, the full variable domain reads GAGVSQSPRYKVTKRGQDVALRCDPISGHVSLYWYRQALGQGPEFLTYFNYEAQQDKSGLPNDRFSAERPEGSISTLTIQRTEQRDSAMYRCASSLARQGEALAGDYEQYFGPGTRLTVT.

The chain couples TRBV23-1 to TRBJ1-5, with D unresolved. TRBV23-1 is given ORF status, its function remaining uncertain. CDR3 length: 13 residues. Trimming removed 0 bases from V and 6 bases from J, with 6 bases in between. The CDR3 sequence is CASSQSRSQPQHF. Here the CDR3 DNA reads TGCGCCAGCAGTCAATCTAGAAGTCAGCCCCAGCATTTT.

This clone was seen more than once but under ten times. V is TRBV3-1 (or the pseudogene TRBV3-2) and J is TRBJ2-7; D possibly corresponds to TRBD2 (5 bases). From germline, CDR1 is LGHDT and CDR2 YNNKEL (reference sequence). The CDR3 is made up of 12 amino acids. Between the trimmed V and J ends, which lost 4 bases and 8 bases, there was a span of 12 bases. CDR3 DNA sequence: TGTGCCAGCAGCCGGGAGTGGGAGAAGCAGTACTTC. This codes for CASSREWEKQYF.

The chain employs TRBV5-1 and TRBJ2-3; D possibly corresponds to TRBD2 (7 bases). This CDR3 has 15 residues. Germline values: CDR1 SGHRS, CDR2 YFSETQ. The V gene lost 2 bases and the J gene lost 2 bases, with 12 bases spanning the gap. The CDR3 DNA follows: TGCGCCAGCAGCTTAGGAGGGGGGGTCACAGATACGCAGTATTTT. Translated, it gives CASSLGGGVTDTQYF.

The chain uses TRBV25-1 and TRBJ1-3; D uncertain. This CDR3 contains 15 residues. V was clipped by 6 bases and J by 4 bases, with 16 bases between them. CDR1 MGHDK and CDR2 SYGVNS come from the germline V gene. CDR3 DNA sequence: TGTGCCAGCAGCTCTAGGATCTCGGCGGGAAACACCATATATTTT. Translating it yields CASSSRISAGNTIYF.

V and J are TRBV19 and TRBJ2-7; D might be TRBD2 (5 bases). Trimming removed 1 base from V and 3 bases from J, with 16 bases in between. Germline V lookup: CDR1 LNHDA, CDR2 SQIVND (reference sequence). The CDR3 spans 16 residues. CDR3 bases: TGTGCCAGTAGTATAGTTTACTCGGGCACTAGCTACGAGCAGTACTTC. Encoded protein: CASSIVYSGTSYEQYF. The complete variable domain, with remaining parts taken from reference TRBV19 and TRBJ2-7, reads DGGITQSPKYLFRKEGQNVTLSCEQNLNHDAMYWYRQDPGQGLRLIYYSQIVNDFQKGDIAEGYSVSREKKESFPLTVTSAQKNPTAFYLCASSIVYSGTSYEQYFGPGTRLTVT.

This clone was observed once. The gene calls are TRBV28 and TRBJ2-3; D possibly corresponds to TRBD1 (5 bases). The CDR3 is 14 residues long. The V gene's germline CDR1 is MDHEN and CDR2 SYDVKM. With 2 bases removed from V and 5 bases from J, the gap between germline ends came to 11 bases. This chain's CDR3 is CASSLPGQRDTQYF. For the CDR3, the DNA is TGTGCCAGCAGTTTACCAGGGCAAAGAGATACGCAGTATTTT.

J is TRBJ2-2 and V is TRBV3-1 (or the pseudogene TRBV3-2), with D possibly matching TRBD2 (5 bases). This CDR3 spans 18 amino acids. V shed 4 bases and J shed 1 base, with 19 bases lying between them. Germline-derived CDR1 and CDR2 are LGHDT and YNNKEL (reference sequence). The CDR3 region is CASSPQTRAELNTGELFF. In DNA form, the CDR3 reads TGTGCCAGCAGCCCTCAGACAAGAGCGGAGCTGAACACCGGGGAGCTGTTTTTT.

The J gene is TRBJ2-5, the V gene TRBV7-9; TRBD1 might be the D (7 bases). Germline CDR1 is SEHNR and CDR2 is FQNEAQ (reference sequence). The CDR3 is made up of 15 amino acids. With 4 bases removed from V and 4 bases from J, the gap between germline ends came to 16 bases. CDR3 sequence reads: CASSSEGDRGETQYF. DNA for the CDR3: TGTGCCAGCAGCTCGGAGGGGGACAGAGGAGAGACCCAGTACTTC.

The chain is built from TRBV11-2 and TRBJ2-1; 8 bases agree with TRBD2. The V gene's germline CDR1 is SGHAT and CDR2 FQNNGV. V trimming: 5 bases; J trimming: 5 bases; junction bases outside the gene matches: 5. The CDR3 loop spans 14 amino acids. Here the CDR3 DNA reads TGTGCCAGCAGCCCCTGGGGACTAGACAATGAGCAGTTCTTC. It specifies CASSPWGLDNEQFF.

This chain connects TRBV2 to TRBJ2-7; a weak D match, TRBD2 (7 bases). V lost 3 bases and J 2 bases, leaving 14 bases between the germline ends. The CDR3 runs to 15 residues. From germline, CDR1 is SNHLY and CDR2 FYNNEI. CDR3 bases: TGTGCCAGCAGTGAGACCATGCGGGGGCCCTACGAGCAGTACTTC. Translating gives CASSETMRGPYEQYF.

This sequence joins TRBV5-1 and TRBJ1-5; possibly TRBD1 for D (5 bases). CDR1 is SGHRS and CDR2 is YFSETQ in the germline V gene. Trimming pared 3 bases from V and 6 bases from J, leaving 13 bases between. The CDR3 sequence is 14 residues long. The CDR3 coding sequence is TGCGCCAGCAGCTGCAGGGTTACCGCTCAGCCCCAGCATTTT. This gives the protein CASSCRVTAQPQHF.

J is TRBJ2-3 and V is TRBV27; TRBD2 aligns across 10 bases. This CDR3 is built from 15 residues. The ends lost 7 bases at V and 5 bases at J; junction bases unmatched: 9. CDR1 and CDR2 from the germline V gene are MNHEY and SMNVEV (reference sequence). CDR3 sequence (DNA): TGTGCCAGCAAAGCGGGAGGGAAGAAGAGAGATACGCAGTATTTT. Translated: CASKAGGKKRDTQYF.

The rearrangement joins TRBV18 to TRBJ2-2, with a tentative D call TRBD2 (6 bases). This CDR3 contains 16 residues. CDR1 and CDR2 from the germline V gene are KGHSH and LQKENI. V lost 0 bases, J lost 10 bases, and 18 bases lay in between. The CDR3 nucleotides are TGTGCCAGCTCACCACCTAAAGCGGACTATCGCGAGGAGCTGTTTTTT. Its translation is CASSPPKADYREELFF.

This clone appeared a single time. The V call is TRBV4-1, the J call TRBJ2-1; 8 bases are a match to TRBD1. Germline loops: CDR1 MGHRA, CDR2 YSYEKL. V shed 0 bases and J 6 bases; nucleotides not matched to a gene: 4. The CDR3 length is 15 residues. The CDR3 DNA follows: TGCGCCAGCAGCCAAGAAGGACAGGGCTTCAATGAGCAGTTCTTC. As protein: CASSQEGQGFNEQFF.

This sequence joins TRBV27 and TRBJ1-1, with D uncertain. The CDR3 covers 15 residues. Germline CDR1 reads MNHEY; CDR2 reads SMNVEV (reference sequence). V was cut by 6 bases and J by 4 bases, with 18 bases left in between. CDR3 sequence (DNA): TGTGCCAGCAGCGACCTGATTGGAGGGATCACTGAAGCTTTCTTT. The encoded protein is CASSDLIGGITEAFF.

The V and J genes are TRBV10-3 and TRBJ2-1; 13 bases agree with TRBD2. This CDR3 has 13 residues. V gave up 10 bases and J gave up 5 bases; unmatched junction bases: 2. CDR1 and CDR2 (germline): ENHRY, SYGVKD. CDR3 sequence: CATGTSGDNEQFF. CDR3 bases: TGTGCCACCGGGACTAGCGGGGACAATGAGCAGTTCTTC.

V gene TRBV19 combines with J gene TRBJ2-1, with TRBD2 identical over 8 bases. V trimming: 1 base; J trimming: 9 bases; junction bases outside the gene matches: 5. This CDR3 region has 14 residues. Germline V gene lookup returns CDR1 LNHDA and CDR2 SQIVND (reference sequence). The chain's CDR3 is CASSIALAGIEQFF. CDR3 DNA: TGTGCCAGTAGTATAGCCCTAGCGGGTATTGAGCAGTTCTTC. Full variable domain (remainder filled in from reference TRBV19 and TRBJ2-1): DGGITQSPKYLFRKEGQNVTLSCEQNLNHDAMYWYRQDPGQGLRLIYYSQIVNDFQKGDIAEGYSVSREKKESFPLTVTSAQKNPTAFYLCASSIALAGIEQFFGPGTRLTVL.

The chain couples TRBV4-1 to TRBJ2-7; TRBD2 agrees at 14 bases. The CDR3 spans 15 residues. V shed 2 bases, J shed 6 bases, and the junction held 3 bases outside the gene matches. In germline, CDR1 is MGHRA, CDR2 YSYEKL. The CDR3 bases are TGCGCCAGCAGCCAAAGACTAGCGGGAGGGCTCGAGCAGTACTTC. It yields the protein CASSQRLAGGLEQYF.

V gene TRBV28 combines with J gene TRBJ2-2; D is unclear. The CDR3 loop spans 12 amino acids. V was shortened by 3 bases and J by 6 bases, with 5 bases between the two germline ends. Germline CDR1 MDHEN, CDR2 SYDVKM. The CDR3 DNA reads as TGTGCCAGCAGTTTGCTAGCCGGGGAGCTGTTTTTT. Translation: CASSLLAGELFF.

The chain couples TRBV28 to TRBJ1-6; TRBD1 matches at 9 bases. V trimming: 5 bases; J trimming: 8 bases; junction bases outside the gene matches: 4. CDR3 size: 14 residues. Germline V CDR1 and CDR2: MDHEN, SYDVKM. The CDR3 here is CASSLTGGYSPLHF. The CDR3 nucleotides are TGTGCCAGCAGTCTGACAGGGGGTTATTCACCCCTCCACTTT.